These 31 T cell receptor beta chains were all obtained from the same sample, sequenced in a study of blood T cells in healthy people across ages. Alongside a J-beta primer mix, a sample-barcoded 5' primer served in a second PCR lasting roughly 7 to 11 cycles. TCRdb reanalysed the 5' RACE reads using MiXCR and keeps one entry per CDR3 protein. The sample lists over 300,000 distinct CDR3 sequences; 52% were seen once. Specimen: blood. Receptors were obtained from a man aged 55-75 years in good health.

V usage is TRBV6-5 and J usage is TRBJ2-5; D gene ambiguous. V lost 8 bases, J lost 11 bases, and 15 bases lay in between. CDR1 is MNHEY and CDR2 is SVGAGI in the germline V gene. The CDR3 contains 11 residues. The CDR3 DNA is TGTGCCAGCCAGAGACCCGGTGAGCAGTACTTC. Translated: CASQRPGEQYF.

This clonotype showed up just once. The genes are TRBV20-1 and TRBJ2-7; D is possibly TRBD2 (5 bases). V gave up 0 bases and J gave up 0 bases, with 15 bases separating them. This CDR3 region has 16 residues. Germline assignment: CDR1 DFQATT and CDR2 SNEGSKA (reference sequence). CDR3 residues: CSARDLLAPSSYEQYF. As DNA, the CDR3 is TGCAGTGCTAGAGATCTCCTAGCCCCGAGCTCCTACGAGCAGTACTTC.

In its sample, this clonotype was seen many times. A read error is possible here, since a much larger clone lies one base away. The chain has TRBV5-1 and TRBJ2-1, with 10 bases aligning to TRBD2. Losses at the gene ends were 4 bases for V and 4 bases for J; bases not matched to a gene: 11. Per the germline V gene, CDR1 is SGHRS and CDR2 is YFSETQ. The length of the CDR3 is 17 residues. The CDR3 reads CASSPGAASGGYNEQFF. The CDR3, as DNA: TGCGCCAGCAGCCCAGGCGCCGCTAGCGGGGGTTACAATGAGCAGTTCTTC.

This clonotype was detected ten times or more. The rearrangement uses TRBV27 and TRBJ2-7; D remains ambiguous. There are 12 residues in the CDR3. Germline-derived CDR1 and CDR2 are MNHEY and SMNVEV (reference sequence). Trimming shortened V by 2 bases and J by 3 bases, and 5 bases separated the two germline ends. The DNA of the CDR3 is TGTGCCAGCAGTTTAAAGGGCTACGAGCAGTACTTC. Amino acids: CASSLKGYEQYF.

V usage is TRBV12-3 or TRBV12-4 and J usage is TRBJ2-1; possible D gene TRBD2, 6 bases. V was cut by 6 bases and J by 13 bases, with 16 bases left in between. The CDR3 totals 12 residues. The CDR3 DNA sequence: TGTGCCAGCAGCATCGTCCGGGAGACCCAGTTCTTC. Protein sequence: CASSIVRETQFF.

The chain is built from TRBV4-1 and TRBJ2-1; D ambiguous. The CDR3 has 14 amino acids. The V end lost 1 base, the J end lost 6 bases, and 10 bases lay between the germline ends. Germline-derived CDR1 and CDR2 are MGHRA and YSYEKL. CDR3 region: CASSQVGRFNEQFF. CDR3 DNA sequence: TGCGCCAGCAGCCAAGTCGGGCGCTTCAATGAGCAGTTCTTC.

V and J are TRBV7-3 and TRBJ2-5; 15 bases are shared with TRBD2. The CDR3 sequence is 16 residues long. Per germline, CDR1 SGHTA and CDR2 FQGTGA. J was trimmed by 4 bases and V by 4 bases; bases with no gene match: 4. DNA for the CDR3: TGTGCCAGCAGCTGGGAGGGACTAGCGGGAGGAGAGACCCAGTACTTC. Translated, it gives CASSWEGLAGGETQYF.

Details on this clonotype: Its ends do not fully match the called genes, so a read error is possible. This chain links TRBV28 with TRBJ2-7, with 8 bases lining up with TRBD1. This CDR3 region has 15 residues. Germline assignment: CDR1 MDHEN and CDR2 SYDVKM. Here the CDR3 reads CASRQDRASSCEQYF. The CDR3 DNA reads TGTGCCAGCAGACAGGACAGGGCAAGCTCCTGCGAGCAGTACTTC.

The J gene is TRBJ2-5, the V gene TRBV5-1, with TRBD1 identical over 7 bases. CDR3 size: 15 residues. Germline values: CDR1 SGHRS, CDR2 YFSETQ. The V and J ends lost 4 bases and 3 bases, in that order; junction bases with no gene match: 9. The CDR3 DNA reads TGCGCCAGCAGCCCGAGACAGGGTTGGGAAGAGACCCAGTACTTC. Amino acids: CASSPRQGWEETQYF.

A remark on this clonotype: The junction departs from the called germline gene at one end, perhaps through a read error. The V and J genes are TRBV6-1 and TRBJ1-1, with 11 bases matching TRBD1. There are 16 residues in the CDR3. Germline V gives CDR1 MNHNS, CDR2 SASEGT. DNA of the CDR3: TGTGCCAGCAGTGAGGGACTCGGACAGGGGGCCTCTGAACCTTTCTTT. Translated, it gives CASSEGLGQGASEPFF.

The CDR3 DNA reads TGCAGCGTCGCACTTCTAGCGTCTAGCACAGATACGCAGTATTTT. This gives the protein CSVALLASSTDTQYF. The rearrangement joins TRBV29-1 to TRBJ2-3, with D possibly matching TRBD2 (6 bases). Germline V lookup: CDR1 SQVTM, CDR2 ANQGSEA. V dropped 6 bases and J dropped 0 bases, with 16 bases sitting between them. This CDR3 comprises 15 residues.

Of note for this clonotype: A much larger clone sits a single nucleotide away, making a read error possible. The genes are TRBV6-5 and TRBJ1-1; 7 positions match TRBD1. The CDR3 consists of 15 residues. The V gene's germline CDR1 is MNHEY and CDR2 SVGAGI. In nucleotides, the CDR3 is TGTGCCGGCAGTGGCCGGACAGGACTTAACACTGAAGCTTTCTTT. Translating gives CAGSGRTGLNTEAFF.

V gene TRBV11-2 combines with J gene TRBJ2-2, with D hard to call. Germline V CDR1 and CDR2: SGHAT, FQNNGV. The CDR3 is 12 amino acids. Trimming removed 1 base at V and 7 bases at J, with 4 bases between. The CDR3 sequence is CASSLGIGELFF. CDR3 DNA: TGTGCCAGCAGCTTAGGTATCGGGGAGCTGTTTTTT.

This clonotype was seen more than once but under ten times. The chain uses TRBV20-1 and TRBJ2-3; tentative D call: TRBD2 (7 bases). The germline V gene has CDR1 DFQATT and CDR2 SNEGSKA (reference sequence). V lost 3 bases and J lost 1, with 11 bases in between. This CDR3 is 14 amino acids long. As DNA, the CDR3 is TGCAGTGCTAGCGGGGGGCTCGGCACAGATACGCAGTATTTT. It is translated as CSASGGLGTDTQYF.

This clonotype was recorded many times. The rearrangement uses TRBV4-3 and TRBJ2-5; TRBD2 aligns across 10 bases. The CDR3 length is 17 residues. Germline loops: CDR1 LGHNA, CDR2 YSLEER. J was trimmed by 2 bases and V by 1 base; bases with no gene match: 7. CDR3 sequence: CASSQGTSGHPQETQYF. The CDR3 region has the DNA TGCGCCAGCAGCCAAGGGACTAGCGGTCACCCGCAAGAGACCCAGTACTTC.

The chain uses TRBV7-2 and TRBJ2-7, with 7 bases identical to TRBD1. Germline CDR1 and CDR2: SGHTA and FQGNSA. This CDR3 contains 15 residues. The junction had 16 bases not matched to a gene; V was cut back by 2 bases and J by 12 bases. CDR3 in amino acids: CASSLMTGSEETRYF. The CDR3 nucleotides are TGTGCCAGCAGCTTAATGACAGGGTCAGAAGAGACCCGGTACTTC.

The rearrangement uses TRBV6-2 or TRBV6-3 and TRBJ2-7; D call uncertain. Trimming took off 8 bases at V and 6 bases at J, with 5 bases between the two ends. Per germline, CDR1 MNHEY and CDR2 SVGEGT. This CDR3 is 9 amino acids long. CDR3 protein: CASGFEQYF. The CDR3 coding sequence is TGTGCCAGCGGTTTCGAGCAGTACTTC.

The chain has TRBV28 and TRBJ2-1; D is possibly TRBD2 (5 bases). Trimming removed 5 bases from V and 0 bases from J, with 11 bases in between. From germline, CDR1 is MDHEN and CDR2 SYDVKM. This CDR3 is built from 15 residues. The CDR3 DNA is TGTGCCAGCAGTCTAGCTGGAAGCTCCTACAATGAGCAGTTCTTC. As protein: CASSLAGSSYNEQFF.

Notes on this clonotype: A much larger clone lies one base from this, so it may be a read error. The J gene is TRBJ2-7, the V gene TRBV4-1; perhaps D is TRBD1 or TRBD2 (6 bases each). Per the germline V gene, CDR1 is MGHRA and CDR2 is YSYEKL. The CDR3 runs 14 residues. In nucleotides, the CDR3 is TGCGCCGGCAGCCAAGGGGGGAGCTCCTACGAGCAGTACTTC. Translated, it gives CAGSQGGSSYEQYF.

In this sample, this clonotype turned up many times. The chain joins TRBV20-1 to TRBJ1-1; 9 bases align to TRBD1. The CDR3 runs to 13 residues. Germline-derived CDR1 and CDR2 are DFQATT and SNEGSKA (reference sequence). V dropped 6 bases and J dropped 10; count of bases not matched to a gene: 12. CDR3 sequence (DNA): TGCAGTGCACAAACAGGGGGCCGGTTGGGAGCTTTCTTT. Translated, it gives CSAQTGGRLGAFF.

This clonotype has ten or more counts. The chain recombines TRBV29-1 with TRBJ2-5; D may be TRBD2 (5 bases). Between the trimmed V and J ends, which lost 6 bases and 4 bases, there was a span of 24 bases. Germline loops: CDR1 SQVTM, CDR2 ANQGSEA. CDR3 length equals 16 residues. CDR3 bases: TGCAGCGTCGCACTTCCGGGAAGGGCCCTGGCAGAGACCCAGTACTTC. It specifies CSVALPGRALAETQYF.

The CDR3 DNA sequence: TGCAGCGTTCTGGGGGGGCCTGAGACCCAGTACTTC. Protein: CSVLGGPETQYF. V usage is TRBV29-1 and J usage is TRBJ2-5, with D perhaps matching TRBD2 (7 bases). CDR3 size: 12 residues. Germline V gene data show CDR1 as SQVTM and CDR2 as ANQGSEA. The V gene lost 5 bases and the J gene lost 5 bases, with 12 bases spanning the gap.

The gene calls are TRBV7-2 and TRBJ1-1; D is uncertain. The CDR3 sequence is 16 residues long. V lost 4 bases and J lost 6, with 21 bases in between. Germline loops: CDR1 SGHTA, CDR2 FQGNSA. The CDR3 is CASSSPSQTQASEAFF. DNA of the CDR3: TGTGCCAGCAGCTCACCTAGTCAAACCCAGGCCTCTGAAGCTTTCTTT.

This clonotype was found many times. The chain links TRBV20-1 to TRBJ1-2; D not certain. The CDR3 runs to 11 residues. Germline V CDR1 and CDR2: DFQATT, SNEGSKA (reference sequence). V was trimmed by 6 bases and J by 3 bases, leaving 8 bases between them. CDR3 in amino acids: CSARLDYGYTF. CDR3 nucleotide sequence: TGCAGTGCCCGTCTAGACTATGGCTACACCTTC.

V gene TRBV5-6 combines with J gene TRBJ2-4; D is unresolved. Per germline, CDR1 SGHDT and CDR2 YYEEEE. V lost 2 bases to trimming and J lost 0 bases, with 9 bases between them. The CDR3 sequence is 15 residues long. The CDR3 reads CASSLLKLAKNIQYF. The CDR3 DNA reads as TGTGCCAGCAGCTTACTGAAGCTAGCCAAAAACATTCAGTACTTC.

The J gene is TRBJ1-4, the V gene TRBV5-1; no definite D call. The CDR3 covers 17 residues. V dropped 0 bases and J dropped 0 bases, with 12 bases sitting between them. The germline V gene encodes CDR1 SGHRS and CDR2 YFSETQ. CDR3 loop: CASSLGARTATNEKLFF. DNA for the CDR3: TGCGCCAGCAGCTTGGGAGCCAGGACGGCAACTAATGAAAAACTGTTTTTT.

This clonotype has only a few counts. V and J are TRBV18 and TRBJ2-4; TRBD1 agrees at 9 bases. The closer fit of TRBJ2-5 to the DNA end suggests the J call may be wrong. CDR1 is KGHSH and CDR2 is LQKENI in the germline V gene. CDR3 length: 14 residues. Here the CDR3 reads CASSNRDRVETQYF. The CDR3 DNA reads TGTGCCAGCTCCAACCGGGACAGGGTAGAGACCCAGTACTTC.

The V and J genes are TRBV15 and TRBJ1-2; tentative D call: TRBD1 (6 bases). The CDR3 covers 14 residues. The ends were cut back, 0 bases at V and 8 bases at J, with 13 bases in the middle. CDR1 is LNHNV and CDR2 is YYDKDF in the germline V gene (reference sequence). CDR3 residues: CATSRELGHMGYTF. The CDR3 nucleotides are TGTGCCACCAGCAGAGAGTTGGGACACATGGGCTACACCTTC. Together with reference TRBV15 and TRBJ1-2, the CDR3 gives the full variable domain: DAMVIQNPRYQVTQFGKPVTLSCSQTLNHNVMYWYQQKSSQAPKLLFHYYDKDFNNEADTPDNFQSRRPNTSFCFLDIRSPGLGDTAMYLCATSRELGHMGYTFGSGTRLTVV.

The chain employs TRBV9 and TRBJ2-5; TRBD2 is a possible D gene (6 bases). This CDR3 region has 13 residues. V was shortened by 3 bases and J by 5 bases, with 11 bases between the two germline ends. Per the germline V gene, CDR1 is SGDLS and CDR2 is YYNGEE. The CDR3 nucleotides are TGTGCCAGCAGCGCGGGGGTATGGGAGACCCAGTACTTC. This encodes CASSAGVWETQYF.

This chain joins TRBV28 and TRBJ2-1; perhaps TRBD2 as D (6 bases). Germline lookup yields CDR1 MDHEN and CDR2 SYDVKM. The V and J ends lost 7 bases and 0 bases respectively, with 13 bases between them. The CDR3 extends over 15 amino acids. As DNA, the CDR3 is TGTGCCAGCACCCGGCGGGACCGCTCCTACAATGAGCAGTTCTTC. Residues: CASTRRDRSYNEQFF.

In DNA, the CDR3 is TGCAGTGCTACGGAGACTAGCGGCCTACTGGATACGCAGTATTTT. It translates to CSATETSGLLDTQYF. V is TRBV20-1 and J is TRBJ2-3, with TRBD2 matching over 9 bases. This CDR3 has 15 amino acids. The V gene's germline CDR1 is DFQATT and CDR2 SNEGSKA (reference sequence). The junction had 11 bases not matched to a gene; V was cut back by 4 bases and J by 6 bases.